These 6 T cell receptor beta chains share one sample of origin, sequenced in a study of identical twins. TCRdb passed the 5' RACE reads through MiXCR, listing each CDR3 protein once. The sample has 450,000 or so distinct CDR3 sequences; roughly 24% are singletons. These data also featured in a second study, about T cells expressing NK-cell markers.

Sequences were obtained from CD4+ T cells sorted from blood. Source of these receptors: a woman aged 18-29 years in good health.

This clonotype was counted only a few times. V gene TRBV9 combines with J gene TRBJ2-1, with TRBD2 identical over 9 bases. After removal of 3 bases from V and 0 bases from J, the junction contained 7 bases not matched to a gene. CDR3 length: 17 amino acids. Germline assignment: CDR1 SGDLS and CDR2 YYNGEE. For the CDR3, the DNA is TGTGCCAGCAGCGGGTGGGTGCGGGAGGGCTCCTACAATGAGCAGTTCTTC. As protein: CASSGWVREGSYNEQFF. The whole variable domain, filled in from reference TRBV9 and TRBJ2-1, reads DSGVTQTPKHLITATGQRVTLRCSPRSGDLSVYWYQQSLDQGLQFLIQYYNGEERAKGNILERFSAQQFPDLHSELNLSSLELGDSALYFCASSGWVREGSYNEQFFGPGTRLTVL.

This clonotype turned up a few times. This chain joins TRBV5-1 and TRBJ1-6; perhaps TRBD1 as D (5 bases). CDR1 is SGHRS and CDR2 is YFSETQ in the germline V gene. The V end was cut by 0 bases, the J end by 7 bases, with 5 bases between. CDR3 length: 13 residues. The CDR3 DNA sequence: TGCGCCAGCAGCTTGGGACAGAATTCACCCCTCCACTTT. This translates into CASSLGQNSPLHF.

The chain uses TRBV20-1 and TRBJ2-1; the D is unclear. The CDR3 sequence is 13 residues long. Germline-derived CDR1 and CDR2 are DFQATT and SNEGSKA (reference sequence). V lost 3 bases and J lost 9, with 15 bases in between. The CDR3: CSASLLSGGEQFF. CDR3 nucleotides: TGCAGTGCTAGTCTCCTTAGTGGCGGTGAGCAGTTCTTC.

The chain links TRBV10-3 to TRBJ2-2; D is perhaps TRBD2 (5 bases). CDR1 ENHRY and CDR2 SYGVKD come from the germline V gene. The CDR3 totals 16 residues. Trimming left V 1 base short and J 3 bases short, with 12 bases between. The CDR3 reads CAISELSGVDTGELFF. The CDR3 coding sequence is TGTGCCATCAGTGAGTTGTCCGGGGTGGACACCGGGGAGCTGTTTTTT.

This clonotype was observed a few times. This chain uses TRBV3-1 with TRBJ2-7; 13 bases are a match to TRBD2. Germline V gene lookup returns CDR1 LGHDT and CDR2 YNNKEL (reference sequence). The V and J ends lost 4 bases and 5 bases, in that order; junction bases with no gene match: 2. The CDR3 is 14 amino acids. The CDR3 bases are TGTGCCAGCAGCCTTGGGACTAGCGGGGACGAGCAGTACTTC. Protein product: CASSLGTSGDEQYF.

The V gene is TRBV3-1, the J gene TRBJ2-3; 8 bases fit TRBD2. The germline gives CDR1 LGHDT, CDR2 YNNKEL (reference sequence). The CDR3 has 16 residues. The junction had 11 bases not matched to a gene; V was cut back by 7 bases and J by 2 bases. DNA for the CDR3: TGTGCCAGCACCGAAGGAAAGCGGGAGTACACAGATACGCAGTATTTT. It yields the protein CASTEGKREYTDTQYF.